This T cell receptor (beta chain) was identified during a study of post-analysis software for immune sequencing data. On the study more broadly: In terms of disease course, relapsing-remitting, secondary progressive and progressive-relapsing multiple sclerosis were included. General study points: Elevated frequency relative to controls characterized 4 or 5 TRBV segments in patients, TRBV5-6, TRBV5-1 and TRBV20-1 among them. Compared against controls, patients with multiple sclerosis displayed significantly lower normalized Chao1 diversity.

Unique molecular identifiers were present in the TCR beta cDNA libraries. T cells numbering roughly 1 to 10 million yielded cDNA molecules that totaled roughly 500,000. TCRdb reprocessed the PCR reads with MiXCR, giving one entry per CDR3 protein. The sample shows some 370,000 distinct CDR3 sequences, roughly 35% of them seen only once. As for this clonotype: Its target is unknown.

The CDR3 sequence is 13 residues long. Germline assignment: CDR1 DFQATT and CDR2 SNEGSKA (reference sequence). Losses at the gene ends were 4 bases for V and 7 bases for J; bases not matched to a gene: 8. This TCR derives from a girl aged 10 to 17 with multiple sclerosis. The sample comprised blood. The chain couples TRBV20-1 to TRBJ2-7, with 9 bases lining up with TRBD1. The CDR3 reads CSATDTGGGEQYF. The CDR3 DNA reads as TGCAGTGCTACCGACACAGGGGGCGGTGAGCAGTACTTC.